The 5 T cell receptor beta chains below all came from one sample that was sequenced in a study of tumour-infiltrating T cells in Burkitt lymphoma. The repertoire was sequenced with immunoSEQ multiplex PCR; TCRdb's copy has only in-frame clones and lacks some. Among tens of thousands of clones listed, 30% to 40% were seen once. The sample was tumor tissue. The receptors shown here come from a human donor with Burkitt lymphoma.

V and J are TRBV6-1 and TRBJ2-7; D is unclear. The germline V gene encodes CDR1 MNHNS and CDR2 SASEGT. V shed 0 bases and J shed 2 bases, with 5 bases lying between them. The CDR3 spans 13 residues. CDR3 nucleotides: TGTGCCAGCAGTGAAGCCTTACCCTACGAGCAGTACTTC. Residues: CASSEALPYEQYF.

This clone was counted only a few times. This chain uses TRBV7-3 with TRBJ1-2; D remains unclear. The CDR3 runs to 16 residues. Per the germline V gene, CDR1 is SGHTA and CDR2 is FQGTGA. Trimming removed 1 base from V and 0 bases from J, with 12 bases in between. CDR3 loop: CASSLSDEVANYGYTF. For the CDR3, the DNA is TGTGCCAGCAGCTTAAGTGATGAGGTAGCTAACTATGGCTACACCTTC.

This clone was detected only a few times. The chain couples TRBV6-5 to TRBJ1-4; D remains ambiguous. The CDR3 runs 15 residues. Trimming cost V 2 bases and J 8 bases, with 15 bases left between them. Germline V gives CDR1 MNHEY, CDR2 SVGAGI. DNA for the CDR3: TGTGCCAGCAGTTACAGGCCAGGCCGAAGCGAAAAACTGTTTTTT. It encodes CASSYRPGRSEKLFF.

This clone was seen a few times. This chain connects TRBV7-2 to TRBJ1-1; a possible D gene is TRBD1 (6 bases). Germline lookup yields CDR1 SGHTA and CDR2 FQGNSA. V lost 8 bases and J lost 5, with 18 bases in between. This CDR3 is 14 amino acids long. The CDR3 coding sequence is TGTGCCAGCGGGGGTGGGGGCAGCCAAACTGAAGCTTTCTTT. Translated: CASGGGGSQTEAFF.

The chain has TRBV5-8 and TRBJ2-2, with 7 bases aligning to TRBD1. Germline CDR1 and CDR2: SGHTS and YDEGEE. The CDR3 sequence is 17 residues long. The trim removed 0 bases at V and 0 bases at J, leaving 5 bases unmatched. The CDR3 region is CASSLEGARPNTGELFF. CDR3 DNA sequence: TGTGCCAGCAGCTTGGAGGGGGCTAGACCGAACACCGGGGAGCTGTTTTTT.